This T cell receptor (beta chain) was captured in a study of cytomegalovirus exposure and HLA in healthy donors. The overall study: In an earlier analysis, around 120 million unique TCR beta sequences were found from some 200 million T cells.

Findings and caveats of the study: The classifier was said to identify cytomegalovirus status with high specificity and sensitivity. When the data were analyzed later, several of the most significant clusters appeared to be linked to common viral pathogens. As was reported, the HLA-A and HLA-B alleles of most subjects were accurately predicted from TCR beta sequences.

The PCR employed 60 Vbeta primers together with 13 Jbeta primers. Using immunoSEQ multiplex PCR, the repertoire was profiled, and TCRdb retains in-frame clones only, with some absent. The data hold some 130,000 clones, with roughly 80% observed a single time. Per the germline V gene, CDR1 is ENHRY and CDR2 is SYGVKD. The CDR3 contains 17 residues. Unmatched junction bases numbered 7, after V lost 0 bases and J lost 7 bases. With regard to this clone: No antigen is known for it.

The receptor was isolated from a male donor in good health and CMV-seronegative. The material sequenced was PBMCs. The chain employs TRBV10-3 and TRBJ1-4; 11 bases align to TRBD1. Written as DNA, the CDR3 is TGTGCCATCAGTGAGTCGACTCAGGACAGGGGGCTTGAAAAACTGTTTTTT. Amino acid sequence: CAISESTQDRGLEKLFF.